A selection of T cell receptor beta chains follows, all from one sample in a study of T cells after yellow fever vaccination. TCRdb passed the 5' RACE reads through MiXCR, listing each CDR3 protein once. Found here are a few hundred thousand distinct CDR3 sequences, roughly 5.6% of them singletons; the top ten hold 2.5% to 4%. The specimen was CD4+ T cells sorted from PBMCs, collected on the day of the yellow fever booster vaccination. Receptors were obtained from a man between 18 and 29 years old who received the YFV17D yellow fever vaccine. The CDR3 runs from the conserved cysteine through the conserved F or W. A D gene is named only where the DNA matches it firmly. Clone size is not always given. Where it is, it says once, few, many or a class for expanded clones.

J gene: TRBJ1-3
D gene: -
V gene: TRBV7-2
clone size: many
CDR3 DNA: TGTGCCAGCAGCCCTCAGAGTTCTGGGTCGGGAAACACCATATATTTT
CDR3 protein: CASSPQSSGSGNTIYF

J gene: TRBJ2-1
D gene: -
V gene: TRBV7-9
clone size: few
CDR3 DNA: TGTGCCAGCAGCTTGGGGAGGTTCAACGGTTATGAGCAGTTCTTC
CDR3 protein: CASSLGRFNGYEQFF

J gene: TRBJ1-1
D gene: -
V gene: TRBV19
clone size: -
CDR3 DNA: TGTGCCAGTAGTATAAGGGGAATAGCTTTCTTT
CDR3 protein: CASSIRGIAFF

J gene: TRBJ2-5
D gene: TRBD2
V gene: TRBV7-6
clone size: -
CDR3 DNA: TGTGCCAGCAGGCAACGACTAGCGGGGGGCAGAAGAACCCAGTACTTC
CDR3 protein: CASRQRLAGGRRTQYF

J gene: TRBJ1-1
D gene: -
V gene: TRBV30
clone size: many
CDR3 DNA: TGTGCCTGGAGTGTGGTCCTCGGCACTGAAGCTTTCTTT
CDR3 protein: CAWSVVLGTEAFF

J gene: TRBJ2-6
D gene: -
V gene: TRBV5-1
clone size: -
CDR3 DNA: TGCGCCAGCAGCTTACGGGATGGGGCCAACGTCCTGACTTTC
CDR3 protein: CASSLRDGANVLTF

J gene: TRBJ1-5
D gene: -
V gene: TRBV12-3/TRBV12-4
clone size: few
CDR3 DNA: TGTGCCAGCACCCCAAACGGGGAGCAGCCCCAGCATTTT
CDR3 protein: CASTPNGEQPQHF

J gene: TRBJ2-3
D gene: TRBD1
V gene: TRBV5-1
clone size: -
CDR3 DNA: TGCGCCAGCAGCTGGCCGGGACAGGGACCAGATACGCAGTATTTT
CDR3 protein: CASSWPGQGPDTQYF

J gene: TRBJ2-5
D gene: TRBD2
V gene: TRBV18
clone size: many
CDR3 DNA: TGTGCCAGCTCACCCGGACTAGCGGGGAACCAAGAGACCCAGTACTTC
CDR3 protein: CASSPGLAGNQETQYF

J gene: TRBJ2-2
D gene: TRBD2
V gene: TRBV29-1
clone size: many
CDR3 DNA: TGCAGCGTTGGTGGCGGGGGGGCGAGGACCGGGGAGCTGTTTTTT
CDR3 protein: CSVGGGGARTGELFF

J gene: TRBJ2-7
D gene: -
V gene: TRBV18
clone size: many
CDR3 DNA: TGTGCCAGCTCACCACCAGGTACCTACGAGCAGTACTTC
CDR3 protein: CASSPPGTYEQYF

J gene: TRBJ1-1
D gene: TRBD1
V gene: TRBV11-2
clone size: -
CDR3 DNA: TGTGCCAGCAGCTTAGTTTCTGACAGGGGGGTACTGGCTGAAGCTTTCTTT
CDR3 protein: CASSLVSDRGVLAEAFF

J gene: TRBJ2-1
D gene: TRBD2
V gene: TRBV28
clone size: -
CDR3 DNA: TGTGCCAGCAGTTTATTCCCTTTTAGCGGGGGGGATGAGCAGTTCTTC
CDR3 protein: CASSLFPFSGGDEQFF

J gene: TRBJ1-4
D gene: -
V gene: TRBV7-2
clone size: many
CDR3 DNA: TGTGCCAGCAGCCCCAGGACAGCTAATGAAAAACTGTTTTTT
CDR3 protein: CASSPRTANEKLFF

J gene: TRBJ2-6
D gene: -
V gene: TRBV5-1
clone size: few
CDR3 DNA: TGCGCCAGCAGCACACGGACGGGGATAGCCGGGGCCAACGTCCTGACTTTC
CDR3 protein: CASSTRTGIAGANVLTF

J gene: TRBJ2-5
D gene: -
V gene: TRBV7-8
clone size: -
CDR3 DNA: TGTGCCAGCAGCTTAGTTGCTGTTCAAGAGACCCAGTACTTC
CDR3 protein: CASSLVAVQETQYF

J gene: TRBJ1-6
D gene: -
V gene: TRBV29-1
clone size: few
CDR3 DNA: TGCAGCGTTAGCAAGGATACGAATTCACCCCTCCACTTT
CDR3 protein: CSVSKDTNSPLHF

J gene: TRBJ1-1
D gene: -
V gene: TRBV4-3
clone size: -
CDR3 DNA: TGCGCCAGCAGCCAAGATGGACGAGGGAACACTGAAGCTTTCTTT
CDR3 protein: CASSQDGRGNTEAFF

J gene: TRBJ2-7
D gene: TRBD1
V gene: TRBV4-3
clone size: few
CDR3 DNA: TGCGCCAGCAGCCAAGCATTTACAGGGGGCGGTTTTTGGCAGTACTTC
CDR3 protein: CASSQAFTGGGFWQYF

J gene: TRBJ1-3
D gene: -
V gene: TRBV5-1
clone size: -
CDR3 DNA: TGCGCCAGCAGCGCTTATCGAGGACAGTCTGGAAACACCATATATTTT
CDR3 protein: CASSAYRGQSGNTIYF

J gene: TRBJ1-2
D gene: -
V gene: TRBV5-4
clone size: many
CDR3 DNA: TGTGCCAGCAGCGCCGACAGTAACTATGGCTACACCTTC
CDR3 protein: CASSADSNYGYTF

J gene: TRBJ1-2
D gene: -
V gene: TRBV7-2
clone size: -
CDR3 DNA: TGTGCCAGCAGCCCCGATGTAGACTATGGCTACACCTTC
CDR3 protein: CASSPDVDYGYTF

J gene: TRBJ2-3
D gene: TRBD1
V gene: TRBV5-1
clone size: many
CDR3 DNA: TGCGCCAGCATGGTAGGCACAGGGGGAACGGATACGCAGTATTTT
CDR3 protein: CASMVGTGGTDTQYF

J gene: TRBJ1-1
D gene: -
V gene: TRBV7-9
clone size: few
CDR3 DNA: TGTGCCAGCAGCTTAGAAGGGCGAACAGGGCCTTCCTTT
CDR3 protein: CASSLEGRTGPSF

J gene: TRBJ2-3
D gene: TRBD2
V gene: TRBV30
clone size: -
CDR3 DNA: TGTGCCTGGAGCCCGGGGGGGGATACGCAGTATTTT
CDR3 protein: CAWSPGGDTQYF

J gene: TRBJ1-4
D gene: -
V gene: TRBV6-5
clone size: -
CDR3 DNA: TGTGCCAGCAGGCAGCCCTCCACCGAAAAACTGTTTTTT
CDR3 protein: CASRQPSTEKLFF

J gene: TRBJ1-6
D gene: TRBD1
V gene: TRBV12-3/TRBV12-4
clone size: -
CDR3 DNA: TGTGCCAGCAGTCTAGACAGGGGACGGGACAATTCACCCCTCCACTTT
CDR3 protein: CASSLDRGRDNSPLHF

J gene: TRBJ1-1
D gene: TRBD1
V gene: TRBV20-1
clone size: -
CDR3 DNA: TGCAGTGCCCCAATCCGACAGGGCATGAACACTGAAGCTTTCTTT
CDR3 protein: CSAPIRQGMNTEAFF

J gene: TRBJ2-5
D gene: -
V gene: TRBV7-2
clone size: -
CDR3 DNA: TGTGCCACCGGGGGTTACCAAGAGACCCAGTACTTC
CDR3 protein: CATGGYQETQYF

J gene: TRBJ2-1
D gene: TRBD2
V gene: TRBV14
clone size: many
CDR3 DNA: TGTGCCAGCAGCCTACGGACTAGCGGGGATACCTACAATGAGCAGTTCTTC
CDR3 protein: CASSLRTSGDTYNEQFF

J gene: TRBJ1-4
D gene: -
V gene: TRBV6-5
clone size: many
CDR3 DNA: TGTGCCAGCAGTTACTCGTTGGGGACCCCGCGAAAACTGTTTTTT
CDR3 protein: CASSYSLGTPRKLFF

J gene: TRBJ1-1
D gene: TRBD1
V gene: TRBV7-6
clone size: few
CDR3 DNA: TGTGCCAGCAGCTTAGCACTCCGGGACAGAAAATTGAACACTGAAGCTTTCTTT
CDR3 protein: CASSLALRDRKLNTEAFF

J gene: TRBJ1-5
D gene: -
V gene: TRBV6-1
clone size: few
CDR3 DNA: TGTGCCAGCAGTGAATTTGGGCCCCAGCATTTT
CDR3 protein: CASSEFGPQHF

J gene: TRBJ1-5
D gene: -
V gene: TRBV6-4
clone size: few
CDR3 DNA: TGTGCCAGCAGTGACTGGGGGGGGCCCCAGCATTTT
CDR3 protein: CASSDWGGPQHF

J gene: TRBJ2-1
D gene: -
V gene: TRBV5-1
clone size: many
CDR3 DNA: TGCGCCAGCAGCTTGGAGAGGGGAGGGGGTAAGAATGAGCAGTTCTTC
CDR3 protein: CASSLERGGGKNEQFF

J gene: TRBJ2-7
D gene: -
V gene: TRBV5-1
clone size: few
CDR3 DNA: TGCGCCAGCAGCTCAGGTCAAGACAGGAGACTGGACGAGCAGTACTTC
CDR3 protein: CASSSGQDRRLDEQYF

J gene: TRBJ2-1
D gene: -
V gene: TRBV7-3
clone size: -
CDR3 DNA: TGTGCCAGCAGCTTAGCCCCGAGGGGTTATGCGAATGAGCAGTTCTTC
CDR3 protein: CASSLAPRGYANEQFF

J gene: TRBJ2-5
D gene: TRBD1
V gene: TRBV10-3
clone size: few
CDR3 DNA: TGTGCCATCAGTTGGGACAGGGGCTTGGGTCAAGAGACCCAGTACTTC
CDR3 protein: CAISWDRGLGQETQYF

J gene: TRBJ2-1
D gene: -
V gene: TRBV7-9
clone size: many
CDR3 DNA: TGTGCCAGCAGCCAACCGGGTCTTCCCTCCTACAATGAGCAGTTCTTC
CDR3 protein: CASSQPGLPSYNEQFF

J gene: TRBJ2-2
D gene: TRBD1
V gene: TRBV18
clone size: many
CDR3 DNA: TGTGCCAGCTCGCCACAGGGGAGAAACGGGGAGCTGTTTTTT
CDR3 protein: CASSPQGRNGELFF

J gene: TRBJ2-3
D gene: TRBD2
V gene: TRBV9
clone size: -
CDR3 DNA: TGTGCCAGCAGCGTAACCGCGGGGGGCACAGATACGCAGTATTTT
CDR3 protein: CASSVTAGGTDTQYF

J gene: TRBJ2-3
D gene: -
V gene: TRBV19
clone size: few
CDR3 DNA: TGTGCCAGTAGTATCGGGGCTACAGATACGCAGTATTTT
CDR3 protein: CASSIGATDTQYF

J gene: TRBJ1-2
D gene: TRBD1
V gene: TRBV12-3/TRBV12-4
clone size: -
CDR3 DNA: TGTGCCAGCAGTTTTGTAGGGGGCGCGGGCGGCTACACCTTC
CDR3 protein: CASSFVGGAGGYTF

J gene: TRBJ2-1
D gene: -
V gene: TRBV6-1
clone size: few
CDR3 DNA: TGTGCCAGCAGTGAACCAGGGACCTCGTCCTACAATGAGCAGTTCTTC
CDR3 protein: CASSEPGTSSYNEQFF

J gene: TRBJ2-7
D gene: -
V gene: TRBV5-1
clone size: -
CDR3 DNA: TGCGCCAGCAGCTCGGGGGGCGTTCACGAGCAGTACTTC
CDR3 protein: CASSSGGVHEQYF

J gene: TRBJ1-6
D gene: -
V gene: TRBV6-1
clone size: -
CDR3 DNA: TGTGCCAGCAGTGAACATGAAGGGGCCTCACCCCTCCACTTT
CDR3 protein: CASSEHEGASPLHF

J gene: TRBJ1-2
D gene: -
V gene: TRBV12-3/TRBV12-4
clone size: many
CDR3 DNA: TGTGCCAGCAGCCCGGGATCTTATGGCTACACCTTC
CDR3 protein: CASSPGSYGYTF

J gene: TRBJ2-7
D gene: -
V gene: TRBV20-1
clone size: few
CDR3 DNA: TGCAGTGCCTTGCCCCACCCGGGGGAGCAGTACTTC
CDR3 protein: CSALPHPGEQYF

J gene: TRBJ2-5
D gene: -
V gene: TRBV3-1
clone size: many
CDR3 DNA: TGTGCCAGCAGCCCAACTCAAGAGACCCAGTACTTC
CDR3 protein: CASSPTQETQYF

J gene: TRBJ2-1
D gene: TRBD2
V gene: TRBV3-1
clone size: many
CDR3 DNA: TGTGCCAGCAGCCAAGCGGGGGCGGGGGGGTTCTATGAGCAGTTCTTC
CDR3 protein: CASSQAGAGGFYEQFF

J gene: TRBJ1-4
D gene: -
V gene: TRBV21-1
clone size: -
CDR3 DNA: TGTGCCAGCAGCAAGTTAGCAAAGGGAAAACTGTTTTTT
CDR3 protein: CASSKLAKGKLFF

J gene: TRBJ1-4
D gene: TRBD1
V gene: TRBV7-9
clone size: few
CDR3 DNA: TGTGCCAGCAGCGACGACAGGGGGCCTGAAAAACTGTTTTTT
CDR3 protein: CASSDDRGPEKLFF

J gene: TRBJ2-2
D gene: TRBD1
V gene: TRBV6-1
clone size: -
CDR3 DNA: TGTGCCAGCAGTGCCCCGACAGGGACCGACGGGGAGCTGTTTTTT
CDR3 protein: CASSAPTGTDGELFF

J gene: TRBJ2-5
D gene: -
V gene: TRBV5-5
clone size: -
CDR3 DNA: TGTGCCAGCAGCGGAATACGGTACCAAGAGACCCAGTACTTC
CDR3 protein: CASSGIRYQETQYF